This record looks at one TCR beta chain sequence and its context. This record comes from a study of shared clonotypes between healthy human individuals. The germline gives CDR1 ENHRY, CDR2 SYGVKD. The V gene end was trimmed by 3 bases and the J gene end by 5 bases; junction bases not matched to a gene: 12. The CDR3 is 17 amino acids. The table came from immunoSEQ multiplex PCR; TCRdb's copy has only in-frame clones and leaves some out. The sample lists approximately 1,000,000 clones, 70% to 80% seen once, with more than 0.5% in the top ten. The chain is built from TRBV10-3 and TRBJ2-5; 10 bases are a match to TRBD2. Source material: memory CD4+ T cells from PBMCs. Sample subset: CD45RA-negative fraction. This receptor was obtained from a man younger than 35 in good health. Some clones in this sample may be carry-over from other donors' samples. CDR3 region: CAISDIVEAGGRETQYF. The DNA of the CDR3 is TGTGCCATCAGTGACATAGTAGAAGCGGGAGGGCGGGAGACCCAGTACTTC.